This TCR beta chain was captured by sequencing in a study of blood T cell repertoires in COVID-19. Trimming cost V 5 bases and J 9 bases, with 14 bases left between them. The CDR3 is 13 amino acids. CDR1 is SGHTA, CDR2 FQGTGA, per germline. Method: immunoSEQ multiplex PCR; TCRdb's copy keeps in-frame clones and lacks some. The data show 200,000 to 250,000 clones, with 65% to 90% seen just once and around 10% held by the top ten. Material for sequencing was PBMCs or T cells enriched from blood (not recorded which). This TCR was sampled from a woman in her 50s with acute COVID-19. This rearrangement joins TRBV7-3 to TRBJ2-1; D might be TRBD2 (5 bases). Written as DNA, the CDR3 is TGTGCCAGCAGCCTAGATGAGGGTCCTGAGCAGTTCTTC. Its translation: CASSLDEGPEQFF.